The next 24 T cell receptor beta chains were all read from a single sample in a study of control samples from healthy donors and cancer patients (TCRdb year 2020). The library relied on the immunoSEQ multiplex PCR assay. The clones in this table, taken by TCRdb from immuneACCESS, are in-frame only. Not every clone is retained; where verified, under half of the shortfall comes from an unresolved V gene, and the cause of the rest is unknown. The sample yields 85,000 to 110,000 clones; around 88% were counted once. The ten largest make up approximately 19% of the sample. Material for sequencing was PBMCs. The receptors shown here come from a man between 60 and 75 years old with lung cancer.

The genes are TRBV5-4 and TRBJ2-5; a possible D gene is TRBD2 (6 bases). Germline V CDR1 and CDR2: SGHNT, YYREEE (reference sequence). Trimming shortened V by 4 bases and J by 5 bases, and 6 bases separated the two germline ends. CDR3 size: 11 residues. CDR3 DNA: TGTGCCAGCAGCGGGGGGGAGACCCAGTACTTC. Translation: CASSGGETQYF.

V is TRBV9 and J is TRBJ2-3, with unresolved D. This CDR3 region has 15 residues. With 0 bases removed from V and 0 bases from J, the gap between germline ends came to 8 bases. Germline CDR1 SGDLS, CDR2 YYNGEE. CDR3 in DNA: TGTGCCAGCAGCGTAGCTACGAGTAGCACAGATACGCAGTATTTT. It translates to CASSVATSSTDTQYF.

The rearrangement links TRBV7-9 to TRBJ2-2; D possibly uses TRBD1 or TRBD2 (6 bases each). CDR3 length equals 16 residues. Trimming took off 1 base at V and 3 bases at J, with 12 bases between the two ends. Germline CDR1 and CDR2: SEHNR and FQNEAQ (reference sequence). CDR3 bases: TGTGCCAGCAGCTTAGTAGGGGGGCCGGACACCGGGGAGCTGTTTTTT. It is translated as CASSLVGGPDTGELFF.

The CDR3 loop reads CSVGAENIQYF. The CDR3 region has the DNA TGCAGCGTTGGGGCAGAAAACATTCAGTACTTC. V and J are TRBV29-1 and TRBJ2-4; D ambiguous. The germline gives CDR1 SQVTM, CDR2 ANQGSEA. V lost 4 bases and J 5 bases, leaving 6 bases between the germline ends. This CDR3 has 11 amino acids.

The chain uses TRBV28 and TRBJ1-1; D gene uncertain. The germline V gene has CDR1 MDHEN and CDR2 SYDVKM. With 3 bases removed from V and 5 bases from J, the gap between germline ends came to 13 bases. There are 14 residues in the CDR3. CDR3 region: CASSFNAIGTEAFF. CDR3 DNA sequence: TGTGCCAGCAGTTTTAACGCGATAGGGACTGAAGCTTTCTTT.

This chain connects TRBV7-6 to TRBJ1-5; D gene unclear. Per the germline V gene, CDR1 is SGHVS and CDR2 is FNYEAQ. V was cut by 3 bases and J by 4 bases, with 7 bases left in between. This CDR3 region has 13 residues. The chain's CDR3 is CASSFNLNQPQHF. For the CDR3, the DNA is TGTGCCAGCAGCTTCAATCTGAATCAGCCCCAGCATTTT.

The chain is built from TRBV27 and TRBJ1-1; D uncertain. Trimming took off 11 bases at V and 1 base at J, with 20 bases between the two ends. This CDR3 spans 15 amino acids. Germline CDR1 reads MNHEY; CDR2 reads SMNVEV (reference sequence). CDR3 nucleotides: TGTGCCGCACGGGAGGGCGGTCGCGGGAACACTGAAGCTTTCTTT. Amino acids: CAAREGGRGNTEAFF.

The chain is built from TRBV4-1 and TRBJ2-5; D is ambiguous. The CDR3 has 14 residues. CDR1 and CDR2 from the germline V gene are MGHRA and YSYEKL. V gave up 1 base and J gave up 0 bases, with 6 bases separating them. The CDR3 DNA sequence: TGCGCCAGCAGCCAAGGGGGAAACCAAGAGACCCAGTACTTC. Protein: CASSQGGNQETQYF.

This clone appeared once. The chain employs TRBV6-5 and TRBJ1-1; the D gene is possibly TRBD1 (6 bases). Between the trimmed V and J ends, which lost 6 bases and 8 bases, there was a span of 22 bases. CDR1 is MNHEY, CDR2 SVGAGI, per germline. The CDR3 spans 15 residues. The CDR3 DNA reads TGTGCCAGCAGGGTAAAGTTTGGGGACACACCAGAAGCTTTCTTT. As protein: CASRVKFGDTPEAFF.

The CDR3 DNA reads TGCGCCAGCAGCCTTGCAACTAATGAAAAACTGTTTTTT. Its translation is CASSLATNEKLFF. The gene calls are TRBV5-1 and TRBJ1-4, with unresolved D. Between the trimmed V and J ends, which lost 4 bases and 0 bases, there was a span of 4 bases. The CDR3 is made up of 13 amino acids. Germline lookup yields CDR1 SGHRS and CDR2 YFSETQ.

The chain carries TRBV5-1 and TRBJ1-1, with TRBD1 matching 11 bases. The ends lost 4 bases at V and 7 bases at J; junction bases unmatched: 12. The germline V gene has CDR1 SGHRS and CDR2 YFSETQ. This CDR3 region has 16 residues. The CDR3 DNA follows: TGCGCCAGCAGCCCTACCTATCCGGGACAGGGGGGTGAAGCTTTCTTT. Translated, it gives CASSPTYPGQGGEAFF.

This clone was seen only once. The V and J genes are TRBV10-3 and TRBJ1-3, with no clear D. This CDR3 is 15 amino acids long. The germline V gene has CDR1 ENHRY and CDR2 SYGVKD. V was pared by 3 bases and J by 0 bases, with 9 bases between. The CDR3 reads CAISDSRNSGNTIYF. DNA for the CDR3: TGTGCCATCAGTGATTCTAGGAACTCTGGAAACACCATATATTTT.

The V and J genes are TRBV12-3 or TRBV12-4 and TRBJ1-4; no definite D call. CDR3 length: 12 amino acids. Trimming cost V 8 bases and J 8 bases, with 12 bases left between them. The CDR3 here is CASGNPGEKLFF. The CDR3 DNA follows: TGTGCCAGCGGGAACCCTGGGGAAAAACTGTTTTTT.

The rearrangement joins TRBV11-2 to TRBJ1-1; D is unclear. Trimming took 3 bases from V and 7 from J, leaving 12 bases between them. This CDR3 region has 13 residues. CDR1 SGHAT and CDR2 FQNNGV come from the germline V gene. The CDR3 spells CASSFASGIEAFF. The DNA of the CDR3 is TGTGCCAGCAGCTTCGCATCGGGGATTGAAGCTTTCTTT.

The chain carries TRBV11-2 and TRBJ1-5; D remains ambiguous. V lost 1 base, J lost 0 bases, and 16 bases lay in between. Germline V gene sequence: CDR1 SGHAT, CDR2 FQNNGV. The CDR3 runs to 18 residues. In DNA, the CDR3 is TGTGCCAGCAGCTTAGTTTTCTGCGGCAGGAATAGCAATCAGCCCCAGCATTTT. Its translation: CASSLVFCGRNSNQPQHF.

This chain connects TRBV27 to TRBJ2-1; tentatively, D is TRBD1 (6 bases). Germline V gene sequence: CDR1 MNHEY, CDR2 SMNVEV (reference sequence). The CDR3 loop spans 14 amino acids. V was cut by 4 bases and J by 8 bases, with 15 bases left in between. The CDR3 nucleotides read TGTGCCAGCAGTTCAACCCGGGACAACGATGAGCAGTTCTTC. This gives the protein CASSSTRDNDEQFF.

This sequence joins TRBV4-2 and TRBJ1-2; D is perhaps TRBD1 (6 bases). This CDR3 spans 17 amino acids. V was trimmed by 0 bases and J by 2 bases, leaving 16 bases between them. Germline V gives CDR1 LGHNA, CDR2 YNFKEQ. CDR3 in DNA: TGTGCCAGCAGCCAAGACAACATTTCTGGGGGCAACTATGGCTACACCTTC. As protein: CASSQDNISGGNYGYTF.

This clone was counted only a few times. The chain is built from TRBV7-9 and TRBJ1-6, with TRBD1 as a possible D gene (5 bases). Germline lookup yields CDR1 SEHNR and CDR2 FQNEAQ (reference sequence). V was trimmed by 8 bases and J by 9 bases, leaving 14 bases between them. The CDR3 runs 13 residues. Here the CDR3 reads CASSGTVSSPLHF. In DNA form, the CDR3 reads TGTGCCAGCTCCGGGACGGTTAGTTCACCCCTCCACTTT.

The chain employs TRBV4-1 and TRBJ1-2; 8 nucleotides align to TRBD1. Germline CDR1 reads MGHRA; CDR2 reads YSYEKL. CDR3 length equals 14 residues. The V and J ends lost 3 bases and 7 bases, in that order; junction bases with no gene match: 7. CDR3 amino acids: CASSQDRVMSGYTF. The CDR3 coding sequence is TGCGCCAGCAGCCAGGACAGGGTTATGAGTGGCTACACCTTC.

The chain combines TRBV11-2 with TRBJ2-7; TRBD1 aligns across 11 bases. After removal of 5 bases from V and 2 bases from J, the junction contained 2 bases not matched to a gene. This CDR3 is built from 14 residues. Germline CDR1 SGHAT, CDR2 FQNNGV. CDR3 DNA: TGTGCCAGCAGCCCGGACAGGGGGCCCTACGAGCAGTACTTC. It yields the protein CASSPDRGPYEQYF.

The chain couples TRBV9 to TRBJ1-3; 8 nucleotides match TRBD1. The germline gives CDR1 SGDLS, CDR2 YYNGEE. There are 17 residues in the CDR3. Trimming at V came to 3 bases and at J to 1 base, leaving 9 bases not matched to a gene. The CDR3 reads CASSDGNRGLSGNTIYF. The DNA of the CDR3 is TGTGCCAGCAGCGATGGGAACAGGGGGTTATCTGGAAACACCATATATTTT.

This sequence joins TRBV19 and TRBJ1-3; 7 bases align to TRBD1. CDR3 size: 15 residues. Germline V gene lookup returns CDR1 LNHDA and CDR2 SQIVND (reference sequence). V trimming: 7 bases; J trimming: 2 bases; junction bases outside the gene matches: 8. CDR3 DNA sequence: TGTGCCAGTACCCGCGACGGACAGGCTGGAAACACCATATATTTT. Protein sequence: CASTRDGQAGNTIYF.

V gene TRBV7-9 combines with J gene TRBJ2-3, with TRBD1 identical over 8 bases. This CDR3 comprises 17 residues. Trimming cost V 2 bases and J 1 base; bases outside gene matches: 8. Germline V lookup: CDR1 SEHNR, CDR2 FQNEAQ (reference sequence). CDR3: CASSLYFKTGGTDTQYF. The CDR3 region has the DNA TGTGCCAGCAGCTTATATTTTAAGACAGGGGGCACAGATACGCAGTATTTT.

The chain employs TRBV5-1 and TRBJ1-2, with 9 nucleotides matching TRBD1. After removal of 7 bases from V and 7 bases from J, the junction contained 17 bases not matched to a gene. The CDR3 has 16 residues. Germline V lookup: CDR1 SGHRS, CDR2 YFSETQ. This CDR3 is CASRTGTGPAGLGYTF. The CDR3 DNA reads as TGCGCCAGCCGAACCGGGACAGGGCCTGCCGGGCTTGGCTACACCTTC.